The 7 T cell receptor beta chains below all came from one sample that was sequenced in a study of CD8+ T cells in alopecia areata. Documented treatment: oral pan-JAK inhibitor, 5-10 mg twice daily. After isolation, RNA underwent reverse transcription to generate cDNA as the sequencing template. Sequenced by immunoSEQ multiplex PCR; TCRdb stores in-frame clones only, minus some. Of roughly 190,000 clones in the sample, less than 65% are singletons; the top ten hold around 0.92%. The sequences come from CD4+ T cells sorted from blood, collected at week 24, from a patient treated with tofacitinib. All receptors come from a human donor with alopecia areata.

The gene calls are TRBV30 and TRBJ1-1; D not resolved. The ends were cut back, 2 bases at V and 1 base at J, with 11 bases in the middle. The CDR3 loop spans 14 amino acids. Germline V gene lookup returns CDR1 GTSNPN and CDR2 SVGIG (reference sequence). The CDR3: CAWSLTSRNTEAFF. The CDR3 DNA is TGTGCCTGGAGTTTGACATCCCGGAACACTGAAGCTTTCTTT.

The chain carries TRBV30 and TRBJ2-5, with D unclear. The J call may be incorrect, as the DNA end agrees better with TRBJ2-7. This CDR3 region has 12 residues. The germline V gene has CDR1 GTSNPN and CDR2 SVGIG (reference sequence). Written as DNA, the CDR3 is TGTGCCTGGACTAAAGCTGGGGTCGAGCAGTACTTC. Protein sequence: CAWTKAGVEQYF.

This sequence joins TRBV2 and TRBJ2-1; unclear D gene. The germline V gene has CDR1 SNHLY and CDR2 FYNNEI. There are 11 residues in the CDR3. V lost 6 bases and J 7 bases, leaving 7 bases between the germline ends. The CDR3 DNA is TGTGCCAGCAGGACTGGTAATGAGCAGTTCTTC. Protein sequence: CASRTGNEQFF. The full variable domain, with the rest looked up from reference TRBV2 and TRBJ2-1, is EPEVTQTPSHQVTQMGQEVILRCVPISNHLYFYWYRQILGQKVEFLVSFYNNEISEKSEIFDDQFSVERPDGSNFTLKIRSTKLEDSAMYFCASRTGNEQFFGPGTRLTVL.

V is TRBV27 and J is TRBJ1-1, with 11 bases identical to TRBD1. This CDR3 has 18 amino acids. With V trimmed by 4 bases and J by 0 bases, 10 bases remained unmatched. From germline, CDR1 is MNHEY and CDR2 SMNVEV (reference sequence). The CDR3 loop is CASSSSHWTGGVNTEAFF. CDR3 nucleotide sequence: TGTGCCAGCAGTTCGAGCCATTGGACAGGGGGCGTGAACACTGAAGCTTTCTTT.

The V call is TRBV4-1, the J call TRBJ1-1, with D possibly matching TRBD1 (6 bases). The CDR3 has 14 amino acids. The ends were cut back, 1 base at V and 5 bases at J, with 11 bases in the middle. Germline lookup yields CDR1 MGHRA and CDR2 YSYEKL. This CDR3 is CASSQGGRRTEAFF. The CDR3 region has the DNA TGCGCCAGCAGCCAAGGGGGGCGCCGGACTGAAGCTTTCTTT.

The rearrangement joins TRBV6-5 to TRBJ2-5; D not resolved. The J call is in doubt because the DNA end fits TRBJ2-7 better. The CDR3 covers 14 residues. CDR1 and CDR2 from the germline V gene are MNHEY and SVGAGI. CDR3 region: CASSYSIGSHEQYF. Written as DNA, the CDR3 is TGTGCCAGCAGTTACTCGATAGGGTCGCACGAGCAGTACTTC.

This chain joins TRBV5-6 and TRBJ1-2, with D maybe TRBD1 (6 bases). CDR3 length equals 14 residues. Trimming removed 4 bases at V and 4 bases at J, with 14 bases between. The germline V gene has CDR1 SGHDT and CDR2 YYEEEE. CDR3: CASSPGTNPYGYTF. As DNA, the CDR3 is TGTGCCAGCAGCCCTGGGACAAACCCCTATGGCTACACCTTC.